This TCR beta chain was identified during a study of blood T cell repertoires in COVID-19. Study-wide context: Some COVID-19 samples were acute and others convalescent; all came from the United States, Italy and Spain.

V was shortened by 5 bases and J by 3 bases, with 13 bases between the two germline ends. The CDR3 runs to 14 residues. In germline, CDR1 is SEHNR, CDR2 FQNEAQ (reference sequence). The assay was immunoSEQ multiplex PCR, and TCRdb's table has in-frame clones only and misses some. The profile covers fewer than 250,000 clones, with 90% appearing a single time and around 16% taken by the ten largest. The sequenced material came from PBMCs or T cells enriched from blood (not recorded which). The genes are TRBV7-9 and TRBJ2-5; weak D call: TRBD1 (5 bases). The clonotype originates from a young man who had been exposed to COVID-19. The CDR3 sequence is CASSQGMAKETQYF. CDR3 DNA: TGTGCCAGCAGCCAGGGCATGGCTAAAGAGACCCAGTACTTC.